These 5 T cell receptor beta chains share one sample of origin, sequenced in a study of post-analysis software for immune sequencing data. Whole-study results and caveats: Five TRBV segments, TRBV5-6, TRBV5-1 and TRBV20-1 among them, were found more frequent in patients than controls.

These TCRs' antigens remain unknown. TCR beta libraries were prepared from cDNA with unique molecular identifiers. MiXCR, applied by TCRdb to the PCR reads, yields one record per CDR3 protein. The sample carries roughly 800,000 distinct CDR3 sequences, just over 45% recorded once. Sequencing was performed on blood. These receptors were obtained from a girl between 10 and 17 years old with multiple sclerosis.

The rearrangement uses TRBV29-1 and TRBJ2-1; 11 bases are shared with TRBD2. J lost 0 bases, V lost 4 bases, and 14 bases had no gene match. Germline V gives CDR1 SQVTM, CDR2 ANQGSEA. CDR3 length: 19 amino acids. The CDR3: CSVAQPGLAATYSYNEQFF. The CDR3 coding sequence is TGCAGCGTTGCCCAACCGGGACTAGCGGCTACCTACTCCTACAATGAGCAGTTCTTC.

The CDR3 bases are TGCAGTGCTAGCTTCCTAGCGGGAGCATTCGATACGCAGTATTTT. It specifies CSASFLAGAFDTQYF. The chain carries TRBV20-1 and TRBJ2-3, with 10 bases aligning to TRBD2. Germline V CDR1 and CDR2: DFQATT, SNEGSKA (reference sequence). V lost 3 bases, J lost 6 bases, and 9 bases stayed unmatched. The CDR3 loop spans 15 amino acids.

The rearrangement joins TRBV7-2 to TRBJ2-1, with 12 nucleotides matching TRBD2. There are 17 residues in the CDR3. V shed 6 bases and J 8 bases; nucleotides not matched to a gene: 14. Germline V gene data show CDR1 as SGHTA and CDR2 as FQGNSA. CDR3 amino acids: CASRKTLAGGLGDEQFF. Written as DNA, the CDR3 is TGTGCCAGCAGGAAAACCCTAGCGGGAGGGCTGGGGGATGAGCAGTTCTTC.

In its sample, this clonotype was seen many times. The CDR3: CAISESREGSYGYTF. In DNA form, the CDR3 reads TGTGCCATCAGTGAAAGCCGGGAGGGGAGCTATGGCTACACCTTC. This sequence joins TRBV10-3 and TRBJ1-2; the D gene is possibly TRBD1 (5 bases). CDR3 length: 15 residues. Looked up from germline, CDR1 is ENHRY and CDR2 is SYGVKD. The V gene lost 3 bases and the J gene lost 4 bases, with 15 bases spanning the gap.

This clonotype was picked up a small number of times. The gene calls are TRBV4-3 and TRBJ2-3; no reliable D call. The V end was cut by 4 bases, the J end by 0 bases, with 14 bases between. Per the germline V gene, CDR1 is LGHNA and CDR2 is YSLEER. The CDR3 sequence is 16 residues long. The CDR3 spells CASSRVADASTDTQYF. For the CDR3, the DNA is TGCGCCAGCAGCCGGGTAGCAGATGCTAGCACAGATACGCAGTATTTT.